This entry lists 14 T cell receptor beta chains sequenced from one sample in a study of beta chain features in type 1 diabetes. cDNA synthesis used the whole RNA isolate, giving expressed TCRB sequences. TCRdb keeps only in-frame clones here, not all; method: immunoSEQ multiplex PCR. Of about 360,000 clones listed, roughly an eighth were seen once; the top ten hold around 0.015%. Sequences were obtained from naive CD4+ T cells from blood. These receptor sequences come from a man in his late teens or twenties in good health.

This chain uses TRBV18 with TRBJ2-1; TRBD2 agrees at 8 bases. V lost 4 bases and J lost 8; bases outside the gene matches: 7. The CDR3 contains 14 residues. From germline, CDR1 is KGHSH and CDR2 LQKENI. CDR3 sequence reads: CASSLREGLDEQFF. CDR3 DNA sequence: TGTGCCAGCTCACTACGGGAGGGCCTGGATGAGCAGTTCTTC.

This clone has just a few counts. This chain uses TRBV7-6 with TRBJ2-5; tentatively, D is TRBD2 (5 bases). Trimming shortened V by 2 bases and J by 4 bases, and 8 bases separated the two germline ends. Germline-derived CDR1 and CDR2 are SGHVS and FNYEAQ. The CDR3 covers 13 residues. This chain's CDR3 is CASSLSGRETQYF. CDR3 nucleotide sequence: TGTGCCAGCAGCTTAAGTGGGAGAGAGACCCAGTACTTC.

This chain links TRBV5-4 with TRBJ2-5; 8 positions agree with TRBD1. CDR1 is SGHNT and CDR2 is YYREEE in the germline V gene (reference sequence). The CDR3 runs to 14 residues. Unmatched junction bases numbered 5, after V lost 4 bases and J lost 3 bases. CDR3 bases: TGTGCCAGCAGCCATGTGACAGGGGAAGAGACCCAGTACTTC. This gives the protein CASSHVTGEETQYF.

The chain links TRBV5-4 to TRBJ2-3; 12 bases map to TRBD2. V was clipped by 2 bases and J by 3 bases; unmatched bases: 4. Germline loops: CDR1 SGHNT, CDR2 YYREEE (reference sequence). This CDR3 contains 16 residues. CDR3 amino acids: CASSFLAGGPTDTQYF. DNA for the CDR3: TGTGCCAGCAGCTTTCTAGCGGGGGGGCCAACAGATACGCAGTATTTT.

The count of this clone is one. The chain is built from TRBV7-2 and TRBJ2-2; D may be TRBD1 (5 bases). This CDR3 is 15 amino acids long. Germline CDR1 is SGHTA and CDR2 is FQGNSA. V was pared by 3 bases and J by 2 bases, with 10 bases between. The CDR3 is CASSFSQGNTGELFF. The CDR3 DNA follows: TGTGCCAGCAGCTTTAGTCAGGGAAACACCGGGGAGCTGTTTTTT.

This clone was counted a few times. The CDR3 spells CASSPPGAESSGANVLTF. The DNA of the CDR3 is TGCGCCAGCAGCCCCCCCGGAGCGGAGAGCTCTGGGGCCAACGTCCTGACTTTC. This chain uses TRBV5-1 with TRBJ2-6; tentatively, D is TRBD2 (5 bases). The CDR3 length is 18 residues. CDR1 is SGHRS, CDR2 YFSETQ, per germline. Between the trimmed V and J ends, which lost 4 bases and 0 bases, there was a span of 17 bases.

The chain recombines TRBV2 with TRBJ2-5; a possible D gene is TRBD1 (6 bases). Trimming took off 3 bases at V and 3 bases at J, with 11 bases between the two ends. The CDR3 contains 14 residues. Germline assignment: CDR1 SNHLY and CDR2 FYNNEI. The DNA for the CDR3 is TGTGCCAGCAGTGAGGTCCAGGGGAAAGAGACCCAGTACTTC. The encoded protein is CASSEVQGKETQYF.

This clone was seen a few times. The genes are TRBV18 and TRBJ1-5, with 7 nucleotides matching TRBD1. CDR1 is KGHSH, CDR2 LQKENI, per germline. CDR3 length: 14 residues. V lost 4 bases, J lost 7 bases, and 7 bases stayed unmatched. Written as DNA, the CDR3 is TGTGCCAGCTCACTAGACAGGGAGGCGCAGCCCCAGCATTTT. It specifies CASSLDREAQPQHF. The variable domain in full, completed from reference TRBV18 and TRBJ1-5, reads NAGVMQNPRHLVRRRGQEARLRCSPMKGHSHVYWYRQLPEEGLKFMVYLQKENIIDESGMPKERFSAEFPKEGPSILRIQQVVRGDSAAYFCASSLDREAQPQHFGDGTRLSIL.

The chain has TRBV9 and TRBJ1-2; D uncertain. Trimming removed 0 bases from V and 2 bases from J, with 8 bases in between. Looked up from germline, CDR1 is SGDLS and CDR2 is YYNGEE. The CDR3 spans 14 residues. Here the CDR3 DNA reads TGTGCCAGCAGCGTAGGCGGGTGGAACTATGGCTACACCTTC. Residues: CASSVGGWNYGYTF.

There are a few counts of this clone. The CDR3 DNA reads as TGTGCCAGCAGTTACTCGACGGGCAGGGGCACCGGGGAGCTGTTTTTT. Protein: CASSYSTGRGTGELFF. The chain couples TRBV6-5 to TRBJ2-2; D is perhaps TRBD1 (6 bases). The ends were cut back, 0 bases at V and 4 bases at J, with 12 bases in the middle. The CDR3 length is 16 residues. Germline V CDR1 and CDR2: MNHEY, SVGAGI.

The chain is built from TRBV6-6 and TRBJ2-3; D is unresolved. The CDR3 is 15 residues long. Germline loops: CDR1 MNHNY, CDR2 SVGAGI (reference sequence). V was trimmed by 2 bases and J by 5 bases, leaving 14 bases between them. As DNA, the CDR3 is TGTGCCAGCAGTTACGAAGCTACTGCCGGAGATACGCAGTATTTT. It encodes CASSYEATAGDTQYF.

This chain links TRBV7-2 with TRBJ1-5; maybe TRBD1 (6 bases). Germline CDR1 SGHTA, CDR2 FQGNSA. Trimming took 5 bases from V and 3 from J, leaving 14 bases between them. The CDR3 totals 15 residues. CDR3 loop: CASSPSGQPNQPQHF. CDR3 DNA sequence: TGTGCCAGCAGCCCGTCAGGACAGCCCAATCAGCCCCAGCATTTT. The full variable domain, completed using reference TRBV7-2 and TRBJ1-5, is GAGVSQSPSNKVTEKGKDVELRCDPISGHTALYWYRQSLGQGLEFLIYFQGNSAPDKSGLPSDRFSAERTGGSVSTLTIQRTQQEDSAVYLCASSPSGQPNQPQHFGDGTRLSIL.

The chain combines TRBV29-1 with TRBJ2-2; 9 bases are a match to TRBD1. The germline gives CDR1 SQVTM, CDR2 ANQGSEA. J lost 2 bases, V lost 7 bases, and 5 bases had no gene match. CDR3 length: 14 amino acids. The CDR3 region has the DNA TGCAGCGCCCGGGACAGGGACAACACCGGGGAGCTGTTTTTT. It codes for CSARDRDNTGELFF.

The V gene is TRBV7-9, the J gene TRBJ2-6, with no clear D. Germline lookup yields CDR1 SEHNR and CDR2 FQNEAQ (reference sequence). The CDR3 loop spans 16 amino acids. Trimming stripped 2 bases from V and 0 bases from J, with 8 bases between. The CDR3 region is CASSLLESSGANVLTF. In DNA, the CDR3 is TGTGCCAGCAGCTTACTGGAGAGCTCTGGGGCCAACGTCCTGACTTTC. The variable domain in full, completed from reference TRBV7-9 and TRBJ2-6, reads DTGVSQNPRHKITKRGQNVTFRCDPISEHNRLYWYRQTLGQGPEFLTYFQNEAQLEKSRLLSDRFSAERPKGSFSTLEIQRTEQGDSAMYLCASSLLESSGANVLTFGAGSRLTVL.